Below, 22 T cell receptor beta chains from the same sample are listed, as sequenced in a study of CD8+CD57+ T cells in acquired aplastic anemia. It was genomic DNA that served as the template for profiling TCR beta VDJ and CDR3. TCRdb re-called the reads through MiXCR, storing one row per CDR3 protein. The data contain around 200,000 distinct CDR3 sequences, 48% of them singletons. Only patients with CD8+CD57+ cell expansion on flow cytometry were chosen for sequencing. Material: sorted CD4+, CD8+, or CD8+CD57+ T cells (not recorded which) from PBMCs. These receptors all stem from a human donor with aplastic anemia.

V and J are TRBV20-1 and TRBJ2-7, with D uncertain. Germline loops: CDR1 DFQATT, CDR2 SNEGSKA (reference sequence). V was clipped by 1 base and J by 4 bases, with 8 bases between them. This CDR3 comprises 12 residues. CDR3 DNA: TGCAGTGCTAGAGCCCTGGGTTACGAGCAGTACTTC. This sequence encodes CSARALGYEQYF.

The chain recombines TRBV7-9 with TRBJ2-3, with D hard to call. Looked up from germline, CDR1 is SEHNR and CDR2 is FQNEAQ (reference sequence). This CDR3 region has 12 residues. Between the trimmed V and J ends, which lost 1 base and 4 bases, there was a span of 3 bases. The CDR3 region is CASSLESDTQYF. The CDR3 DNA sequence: TGTGCCAGCAGCTTAGAGTCAGATACGCAGTATTTT. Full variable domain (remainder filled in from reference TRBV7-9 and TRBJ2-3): DTGVSQNPRHKITKRGQNVTFRCDPISEHNRLYWYRQTLGQGPEFLTYFQNEAQLEKSRLLSDRFSAERPKGSFSTLEIQRTEQGDSAMYLCASSLESDTQYFGPGTRLTVL.

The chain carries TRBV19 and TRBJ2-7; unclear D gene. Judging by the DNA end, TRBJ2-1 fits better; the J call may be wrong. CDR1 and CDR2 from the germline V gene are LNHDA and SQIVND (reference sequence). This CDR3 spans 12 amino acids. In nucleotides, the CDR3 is TGTGCCAGTAGTATAACTCGGGCGAGGCAGTTCTTC. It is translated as CASSITRARQFF.

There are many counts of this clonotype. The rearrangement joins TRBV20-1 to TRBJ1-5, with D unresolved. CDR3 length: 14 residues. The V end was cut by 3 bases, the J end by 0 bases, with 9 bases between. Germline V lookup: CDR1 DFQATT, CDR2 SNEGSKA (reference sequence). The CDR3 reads CSASYGHSNQPQHF. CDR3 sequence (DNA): TGCAGTGCTAGTTACGGGCATAGCAATCAGCCCCAGCATTTT.

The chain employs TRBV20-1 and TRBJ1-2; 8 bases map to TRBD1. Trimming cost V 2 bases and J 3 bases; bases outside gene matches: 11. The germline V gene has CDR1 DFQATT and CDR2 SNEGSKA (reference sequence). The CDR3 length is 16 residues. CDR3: CSARSGQGQRDYGYTF. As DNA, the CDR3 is TGCAGTGCTAGATCCGGACAGGGCCAAAGGGACTATGGCTACACCTTC.

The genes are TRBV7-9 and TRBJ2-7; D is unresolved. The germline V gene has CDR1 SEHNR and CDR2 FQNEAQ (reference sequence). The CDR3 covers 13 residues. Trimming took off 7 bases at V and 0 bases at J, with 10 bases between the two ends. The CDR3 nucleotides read TGTGCCAGCAATGGACGGAGCTCCTACGAGCAGTACTTC. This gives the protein CASNGRSSYEQYF.

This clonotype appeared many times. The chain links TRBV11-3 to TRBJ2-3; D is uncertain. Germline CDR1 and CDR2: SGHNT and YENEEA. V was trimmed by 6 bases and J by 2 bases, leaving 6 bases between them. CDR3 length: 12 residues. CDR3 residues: CASSPNTDTQYF. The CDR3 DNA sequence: TGTGCCAGCAGTCCCAACACAGATACGCAGTATTTT.

The chain's CDR3 is CASSTLAGGYNEQFF. CDR3 in DNA: TGTGCCAGTAGTACTCTAGCGGGGGGCTACAATGAGCAGTTCTTC. The chain links TRBV19 to TRBJ2-1, with TRBD2 identical over 11 bases. The trim removed 4 bases at V and 3 bases at J, leaving 2 bases unmatched. This CDR3 has 15 amino acids. Germline lookup yields CDR1 LNHDA and CDR2 SQIVND (reference sequence).

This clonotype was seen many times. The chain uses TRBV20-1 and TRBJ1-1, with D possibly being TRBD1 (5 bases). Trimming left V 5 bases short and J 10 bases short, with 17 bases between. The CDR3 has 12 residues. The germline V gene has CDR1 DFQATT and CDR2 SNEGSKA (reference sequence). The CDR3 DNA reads TGCAGTGCTTCCGGGGCTCCCCTGGTAGCTTTCTTT. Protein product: CSASGAPLVAFF.

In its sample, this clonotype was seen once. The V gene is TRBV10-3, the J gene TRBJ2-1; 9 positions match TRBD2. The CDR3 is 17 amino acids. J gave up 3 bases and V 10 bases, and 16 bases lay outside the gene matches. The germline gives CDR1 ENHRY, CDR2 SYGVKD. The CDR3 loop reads CASSQDRSGGSYNEQFF. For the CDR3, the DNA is TGTGCCAGCAGCCAAGACCGTAGCGGGGGTAGCTACAATGAGCAGTTCTTC.

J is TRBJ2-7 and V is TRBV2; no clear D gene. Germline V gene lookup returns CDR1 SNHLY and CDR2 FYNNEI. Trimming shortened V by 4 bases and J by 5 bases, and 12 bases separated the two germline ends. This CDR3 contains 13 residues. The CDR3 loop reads CASSGAAADEQYF. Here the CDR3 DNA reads TGTGCCAGCAGTGGGGCAGCAGCAGACGAGCAGTACTTC.

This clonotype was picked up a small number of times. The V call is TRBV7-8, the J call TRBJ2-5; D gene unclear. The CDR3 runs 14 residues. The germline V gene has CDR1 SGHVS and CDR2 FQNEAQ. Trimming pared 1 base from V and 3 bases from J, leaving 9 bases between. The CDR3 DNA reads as TGTGCCAGCAGCTTAGTCGCAGCTAAAGAGACCCAGTACTTC. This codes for CASSLVAAKETQYF.

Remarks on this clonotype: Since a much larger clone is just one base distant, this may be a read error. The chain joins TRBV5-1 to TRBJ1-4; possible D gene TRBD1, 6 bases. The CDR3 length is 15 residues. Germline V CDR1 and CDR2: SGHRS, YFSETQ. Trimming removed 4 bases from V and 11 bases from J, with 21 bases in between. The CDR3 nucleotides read TGCGCCAGCAGCCTACAGGGAAGGGAAGAGGGGAAACTGTTTTTT. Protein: CASSLQGREEGKLFF.

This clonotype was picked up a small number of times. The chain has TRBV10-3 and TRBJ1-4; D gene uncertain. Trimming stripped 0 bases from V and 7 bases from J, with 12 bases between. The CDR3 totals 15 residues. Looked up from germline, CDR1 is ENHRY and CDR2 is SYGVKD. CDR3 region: CAISESAGRGEKLFF. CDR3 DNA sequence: TGTGCCATCAGTGAGTCGGCCGGACGGGGTGAAAAACTGTTTTTT.

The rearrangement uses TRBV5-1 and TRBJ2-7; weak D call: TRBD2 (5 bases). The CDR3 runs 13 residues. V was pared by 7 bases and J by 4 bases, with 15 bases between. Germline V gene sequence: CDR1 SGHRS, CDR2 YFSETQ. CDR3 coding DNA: TGCGCCAGCGGGGAGCTACCCGAGTACGAGCAGTACTTC. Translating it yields CASGELPEYEQYF.

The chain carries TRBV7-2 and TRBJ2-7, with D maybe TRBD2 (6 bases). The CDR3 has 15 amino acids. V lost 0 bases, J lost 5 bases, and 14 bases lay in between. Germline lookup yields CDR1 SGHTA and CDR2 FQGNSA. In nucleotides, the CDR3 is TGTGCCAGCAGCTTAGCGCCCGGGAGAGACCACGAGCAGTACTTC. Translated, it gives CASSLAPGRDHEQYF.

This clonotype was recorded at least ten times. The DNA for the CDR3 is TGCAGTGCTAGCACAGGTTGGGACTACTACAATGAGCAGTTCTTC. Amino acids: CSASTGWDYYNEQFF. The rearrangement uses TRBV20-1 and TRBJ2-1; 7 bases are shared with TRBD2. V shed 3 bases, J shed 3 bases, and the junction held 8 bases outside the gene matches. Germline V gene sequence: CDR1 DFQATT, CDR2 SNEGSKA (reference sequence). The CDR3 loop spans 15 amino acids.

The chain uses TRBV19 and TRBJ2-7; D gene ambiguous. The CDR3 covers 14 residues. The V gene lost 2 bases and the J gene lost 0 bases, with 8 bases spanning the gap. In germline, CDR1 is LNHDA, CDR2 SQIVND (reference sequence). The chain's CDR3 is CASSIRLDSYEQYF. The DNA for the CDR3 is TGTGCCAGTAGTATAAGATTGGACTCCTACGAGCAGTACTTC.

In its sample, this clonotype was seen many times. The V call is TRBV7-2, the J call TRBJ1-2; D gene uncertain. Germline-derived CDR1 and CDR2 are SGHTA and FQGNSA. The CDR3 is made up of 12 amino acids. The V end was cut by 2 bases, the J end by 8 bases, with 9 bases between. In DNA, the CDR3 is TGTGCCAGCAGCTTACCGGGTCGCGGCTACACCTTC. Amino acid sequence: CASSLPGRGYTF. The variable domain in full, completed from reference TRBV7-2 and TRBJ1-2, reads GAGVSQSPSNKVTEKGKDVELRCDPISGHTALYWYRQSLGQGLEFLIYFQGNSAPDKSGLPSDRFSAERTGGSVSTLTIQRTQQEDSAVYLCASSLPGRGYTFGSGTRLTVV.

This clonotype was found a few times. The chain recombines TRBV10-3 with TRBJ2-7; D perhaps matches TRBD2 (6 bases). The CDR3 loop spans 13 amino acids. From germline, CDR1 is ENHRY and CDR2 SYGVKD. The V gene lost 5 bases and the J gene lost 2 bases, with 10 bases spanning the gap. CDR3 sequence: CAISRREAYEQYF. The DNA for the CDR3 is TGTGCCATCAGTAGAAGGGAGGCCTACGAGCAGTACTTC.

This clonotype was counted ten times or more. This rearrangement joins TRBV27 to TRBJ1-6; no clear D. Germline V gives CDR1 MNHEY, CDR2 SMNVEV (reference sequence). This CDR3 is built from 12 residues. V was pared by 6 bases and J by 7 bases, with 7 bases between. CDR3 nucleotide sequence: TGTGCCAGCAGGGGATGGAATTCACCCCTCCACTTT. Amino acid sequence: CASRGWNSPLHF.

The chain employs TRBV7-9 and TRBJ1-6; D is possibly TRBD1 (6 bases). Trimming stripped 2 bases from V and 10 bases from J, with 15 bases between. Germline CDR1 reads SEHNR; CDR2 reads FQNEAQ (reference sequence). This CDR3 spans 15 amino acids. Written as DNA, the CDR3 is TGTGCCAGCAGCTTAAGAACAGGGTTTGAGTCACCCCTCCACTTT. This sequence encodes CASSLRTGFESPLHF.